Below, 12 T cell receptor beta chains from the same sample are listed, as sequenced in a study of blood T cells in healthy people across ages. Alongside a J-beta primer mix, a sample-barcoded 5' primer served in a second PCR lasting about 7 to 12 cycles. TCRdb reanalysed the 5' RACE reads using MiXCR and keeps one entry per CDR3 protein. The sample lists around 990,000 distinct CDR3 sequences, around 25% occurring once. The sample was also reused in another study, on T cells of mothers and their children.

The sample consisted of blood. These receptors were collected from a girl aged 2 to 9 in good health.

The chain has TRBV12-3 or TRBV12-4 and TRBJ1-1; D is undetermined. CDR3 length: 14 residues. The germline V and J ends were trimmed by 3 bases and 2 bases, with 10 bases remaining between them. The CDR3 region is CASSFGSPNTEAFF. CDR3 DNA: TGTGCCAGCAGTTTCGGCAGTCCTAACACTGAAGCTTTCTTT.

The J gene is TRBJ2-1, the V gene TRBV2, with D unresolved. The CDR3 is 15 amino acids. Looked up from germline, CDR1 is SNHLY and CDR2 is FYNNEI. V lost 0 bases and J lost 2, with 8 bases in between. This CDR3 reads CASSEALPTYNEQFF. The CDR3 DNA is TGTGCCAGCAGTGAAGCGCTCCCGACCTACAATGAGCAGTTCTTC.

This chain connects TRBV5-5 to TRBJ1-5; perhaps TRBD1 as D (5 bases). Per germline, CDR1 SGHKS and CDR2 YYEKEE (reference sequence). The CDR3 totals 14 residues. The V end was cut by 4 bases, the J end by 7 bases, with 15 bases between. The DNA for the CDR3 is TGTGCCAGCAGCCACCCCATCGAGGGGCAGCCCCAGCATTTT. Residues: CASSHPIEGQPQHF.

This clonotype was recorded once. The chain is built from TRBV4-3 and TRBJ1-6; the D is unclear. This CDR3 is 13 amino acids long. V was cut by 0 bases and J by 14 bases, with 11 bases left in between. Germline CDR1 and CDR2: LGHNA and YSLEER. This CDR3 reads CASSQEGVPTLHF. CDR3 sequence (DNA): TGCGCCAGCAGCCAAGAGGGAGTTCCGACCCTCCACTTT.

This clonotype was seen a few times. V is TRBV5-1 and J is TRBJ2-4; a weak D match, TRBD2 (6 bases). V lost 3 bases and J lost 1, with 14 bases in between. This CDR3 is built from 16 residues. CDR1 and CDR2 (germline): SGHRS, YFSETQ. The CDR3 DNA reads TGCGCCAGCAGCTCGGCCCAAACTAGCGCCAAAAACATTCAGTACTTC. Its translation is CASSSAQTSAKNIQYF.

With regard to this clonotype: This clone may be a read error of a much larger clone one base away. The chain has TRBV7-9 and TRBJ2-1, with D uncertain. This CDR3 has 14 amino acids. From germline, CDR1 is SEHNR and CDR2 FQNEAQ (reference sequence). CDR3 loop: CASSLIDPYNEQLF. Written as DNA, the CDR3 is TGTGCCAGCAGCCTGATAGATCCCTACAATGAGCAGCTCTTC.

The table lists this clonotype with a few counts. The V call is TRBV28, the J call TRBJ2-7; D gene uncertain. The tail of the sequence fits TRBJ2-5 better, so the J call may be wrong. In germline, CDR1 is MDHEN, CDR2 SYDVKM. The length of the CDR3 is 12 residues. In nucleotides, the CDR3 is TGTGCCAGCAGTATGTTGGGAGAGACCCAGTACTTC. It translates to CASSMLGETQYF.

The rearrangement links TRBV3-1 to TRBJ2-1, with 7 positions matching TRBD1. V trimming: 4 bases; J trimming: 4 bases; junction bases outside the gene matches: 4. Germline lookup yields CDR1 LGHDT and CDR2 YNNKEL (reference sequence). This CDR3 is built from 14 residues. CDR3 DNA sequence: TGTGCCAGCAGCCGGCCGGGACAGTACAATGAGCAGTTCTTC. Translation: CASSRPGQYNEQFF.

The chain carries TRBV12-3 or TRBV12-4 and TRBJ2-4; 7 positions agree with TRBD1. The CDR3 runs to 16 residues. V shed 4 bases and J 2 bases; nucleotides not matched to a gene: 8. In DNA form, the CDR3 reads TGTGCCAGCAGTTCCCTTAAGACAGGGTCCAAAAACATTCAGTACTTC. As protein: CASSSLKTGSKNIQYF.

This clonotype occurred a few times. The V gene is TRBV6-5, the J gene TRBJ1-5, with D hard to call. Trimming pared 8 bases from V and 1 base from J, leaving 9 bases between. In germline, CDR1 is MNHEY, CDR2 SVGAGI. The CDR3 loop spans 13 amino acids. The CDR3 DNA is TGTGCCAGCGGAGGGCCAAGCAATCAGCCCCAGCATTTT. This sequence encodes CASGGPSNQPQHF.

This clonotype was counted only a few times. The J gene is TRBJ2-1, the V gene TRBV2, with D possibly being TRBD2 (5 bases). Germline V gives CDR1 SNHLY, CDR2 FYNNEI. The CDR3 sequence is 15 residues long. The V and J ends lost 7 bases and 1 base respectively, with 14 bases between them. CDR3 residues: CASMPRGGSYNEQFF. CDR3 coding DNA: TGTGCCAGCATGCCACGGGGTGGTTCCTACAATGAGCAGTTCTTC.

A few counts support this clonotype. The rearrangement uses TRBV28 and TRBJ1-6; no clear D. Looked up from germline, CDR1 is MDHEN and CDR2 is SYDVKM. The ends were cut back, 6 bases at V and 0 bases at J, with 6 bases in the middle. This CDR3 is built from 14 residues. The chain's CDR3 is CASRAGSYNSPLHF. The CDR3 DNA reads as TGTGCCAGCAGGGCGGGCTCCTATAATTCACCCCTCCACTTT. The whole variable domain, remainder taken from reference TRBV28 and TRBJ1-6, is DVKVTQSSRYLVKRTGEKVFLECVQDMDHENMFWYRQDPGLGLRLIYFSYDVKMKEKGDIPEGYSVSREKKERFSLILESASTNQTSMYLCASRAGSYNSPLHFGNGTRLTVT.